The rows below give T cell receptor beta chains drawn from one sample of a study of shared clonotypes between healthy human individuals. This table comes from immunoSEQ multiplex PCR, and its TCRdb copy is limited to in-frame clones, with some not included. The table records about 320,000 clones, around 87% of them present only once. Sequenced material: memory CD8+ T cells sorted from blood. The receptors were gathered from a man in his late teens or twenties in good health. CDR3s include the opening cysteine and the closing phenylalanine or tryptophan. The D gene is left open where the match is weak. For some rows the clone size is stated as once, few or many, or as a class when expanded; others skip it.

clone size	D gene	V gene	J gene	CDR3 protein	CDR3 DNA
-	-	TRBV7-9	TRBJ2-2	CALRGGLNTGELFF	TGTGCCCTCAGGGGCGGCTTGAACACCGGGGAGCTGTTTTTT
-	-	TRBV7-2	TRBJ2-4	CASRSLAIENIQYF	TGTGCCAGCAGGTCTCTAGCGATAGAAAACATTCAGTACTTC
-	-	TRBV13	TRBJ1-4	CASSLEGGEKLFF	TGTGCCAGCAGCTTAGAGGGGGGTGAAAAACTGTTTTTT
-	-	TRBV6-6	TRBJ2-6	CALKVSGANVLTF	TGTGCCTTGAAGGTCTCTGGGGCCAACGTCCTGACTTTC
few	-	TRBV30	TRBJ2-1	CAWSGGNEQFF	TGTGCCTGGAGTGGAGGCAATGAGCAGTTCTTC
-	-	TRBV5-5	TRBJ1-1	CASSFRRSTEAFF	TGTGCCAGCAGCTTCCGTCGGAGCACTGAAGCTTTCTTT
once	TRBD2	TRBV4-1	TRBJ2-3	CASSQIAGPHTQYF	TGCGCCAGCAGCCAGATAGCGGGGCCACATACGCAGTATTTT
-	TRBD2	TRBV7-9	TRBJ2-3	CASSPPGLSTDTQYF	TGTGCCAGCAGCCCACCGGGACTAAGCACCGATACGCAGTATTTT
-	-	TRBV12-5	TRBJ1-2	CASGLVQGRGGGYTF	TGTGCTAGTGGTTTGGTACAAGGCAGGGGTGGTGGCTACACCTTC
many	-	TRBV30	TRBJ1-2	CACLQGLGYTF	TGTGCCTGCTTGCAGGGACTTGGCTACACCTTC
-	-	TRBV30	TRBJ2-4	CAWSNGQQTNIQYF	TGTGCCTGGAGTAATGGACAACAAACAAACATTCAGTACTTC
-	-	TRBV27	TRBJ1-1	CASRQGSTEAFF	TGTGCCAGCAGGCAGGGCTCCACTGAAGCTTTCTTT
-	TRBD2	TRBV4-3	TRBJ2-3	CASSQDWGLAGEAGSTDTQYF	TGCGCCAGCAGCCAAGATTGGGGACTAGCGGGAGAGGCGGGGAGCACAGATACGCAGTATTTT
-	TRBD1	TRBV9	TRBJ1-1	CASSGTGAATEAFF	TGTGCCAGCAGCGGTACAGGGGCGGCCACTGAAGCTTTCTTT
-	-	TRBV4-1	TRBJ1-2	CASSQGPDANYGYTF	TGCGCCAGCAGCCAAGGACCAGACGCTAACTATGGCTACACCTTC
-	TRBD2	TRBV4-1	TRBJ2-7	CASSQDSGYGYEQYF	TGCGCCAGCAGCCAGGATAGCGGGTATGGCTACGAGCAGTACTTC
-	-	TRBV9	TRBJ2-1	CASSVGAYNEQFF	TGTGCCAGCAGCGTAGGTGCCTACAATGAGCAGTTCTTC
-	-	TRBV19	TRBJ1-1	CASSTFGRTEAFF	TGTGCCAGTAGTACATTTGGGAGAACTGAAGCTTTCTTT
-	TRBD2	TRBV7-9	TRBJ2-5	CASSLTGLAETQYF	TGTGCCAGCAGCTTAACGGGACTAGCCGAGACCCAGTACTTC
-	TRBD2	TRBV9	TRBJ2-3	CASSLLAGGSTDTQYF	TGTGCCAGCAGCTTACTAGCGGGAGGATCCACAGATACGCAGTATTTT
-	-	TRBV19	TRBJ2-7	CASSIADSRYEQYF	TGTGCCAGTAGTATAGCAGACTCACGCTACGAGCAGTACTTC
few	-	TRBV9	TRBJ2-2	CASSVVGNTGELFF	TGTGCCAGCAGCGTAGTTGGAAACACCGGGGAGCTGTTTTTT
-	TRBD2	TRBV4-3	TRBJ2-7	CASSQGREGPYEQYF	TGCGCCAGCAGCCAAGGGCGGGAGGGCCCGTACGAGCAGTACTTC
once	TRBD2	TRBV9	TRBJ2-7	CASSVGGSAYEQYF	TGTGCCAGCAGCGTAGGCGGGAGTGCCTACGAGCAGTACTTC